The TCR beta chain described here comes from a study of OX40 agonist ivuxolimab in advanced cancers. Sequenced by immunoSEQ multiplex PCR; TCRdb stores in-frame clones only, minus some. The data show approximately 80,000 clones, 80% to 90% seen once. Germline V gives CDR1 SGHTA, CDR2 FQGTGA. V was pared by 3 bases and J by 7 bases, with 13 bases between. The CDR3 extends over 13 amino acids. The material sequenced was CD4+ or CD8+ T cells sorted from blood, taken in a trial of the OX40 agonist ivuxolimab. This clonotype was obtained from an adult with an advanced solid tumor such as melanoma, head and neck, liver or kidney cancer. The V gene is TRBV7-3, the J gene TRBJ2-7; D is unresolved. The CDR3 spells CASSLFSKREQYF. DNA of the CDR3: TGTGCCAGCAGCTTGTTCTCAAAACGGGAGCAGTACTTC.